The 12 T cell receptor beta chains presented below share a single source sample, sequenced in a study of siplizumab effects on memory and regulatory T cells. Clones were sequenced by immunoSEQ multiplex PCR, and TCRdb holds only the in-frame ones, with some missing. The table records over 100,000 clones, about 90% of them present only once. Sequencing was carried out using Tregs sorted from blood. Receptor source: a human donor in good health.

The chain combines TRBV2 with TRBJ2-7, with D unresolved. Germline-derived CDR1 and CDR2 are SNHLY and FYNNEI. The V end was cut by 6 bases, the J end by 4 bases, with 10 bases between. CDR3 length equals 12 residues. CDR3: CASRGIQYEQYF. CDR3 nucleotides: TGTGCCAGCAGGGGGATACAGTACGAGCAGTACTTC.

The sample holds one count of this clone. J is TRBJ2-7 and V is TRBV27; D not resolved. There are 12 residues in the CDR3. Germline V CDR1 and CDR2: MNHEY, SMNVEV (reference sequence). V was clipped by 5 bases and J by 2 bases, with 7 bases between them. CDR3 nucleotide sequence: TGTGCCAGCAGTCCAAATGCCTACGAGCAGTACTTC. Translation gives CASSPNAYEQYF.

The gene calls are TRBV12-5 and TRBJ2-5; D perhaps matches TRBD2 (5 bases). This CDR3 contains 12 residues. The germline V gene has CDR1 LGHNT and CDR2 FRNRAP. V was pared by 7 bases and J by 0 bases, with 6 bases between. CDR3 protein: CASAGNQETQYF. Written as DNA, the CDR3 is TGTGCTAGTGCCGGGAACCAAGAGACCCAGTACTTC.

J is TRBJ2-2 and V is TRBV5-1; 7 positions agree with TRBD1. The CDR3 extends over 15 amino acids. J was trimmed by 7 bases and V by 4 bases; bases with no gene match: 10. Per germline, CDR1 SGHRS and CDR2 YFSETQ. As DNA, the CDR3 is TGCGCCAGCAGCCCGCCGACAGGGACCGGCGGGGAGCTGTTTTTT. Translation gives CASSPPTGTGGELFF.

The rearrangement uses TRBV10-3 and TRBJ2-1, with 8 nucleotides matching TRBD2. Germline V gives CDR1 ENHRY, CDR2 SYGVKD. The CDR3 has 13 residues. V gave up 4 bases and J gave up 7 bases; unmatched junction bases: 3. CDR3 region: CAISVIAGNEQFF. The CDR3 nucleotides are TGTGCCATCAGTGTAATAGCGGGGAATGAGCAGTTCTTC.

V and J are TRBV15 and TRBJ1-5, with 10 bases fitting TRBD1. The CDR3 consists of 15 residues. Losses at the gene ends were 0 bases for V and 5 bases for J; bases not matched to a gene: 1. Germline V gene lookup returns CDR1 LNHNV and CDR2 YYDKDF (reference sequence). The CDR3 DNA is TGTGCCACCAGCAGAGATGGGACAGGGGATCAGCCCCAGCATTTT. It encodes CATSRDGTGDQPQHF.

The chain recombines TRBV4-2 with TRBJ2-5; 7 bases map to TRBD1. This CDR3 spans 15 amino acids. The germline V gene has CDR1 LGHNA and CDR2 YNFKEQ. Germline trimming cut 4 bases from V and 2 bases from J; bases unmatched to any gene: 7. The DNA of the CDR3 is TGTGCCAGCAGCCCTGGGGACAGAACGCAAGAGACCCAGTACTTC. Encoded protein: CASSPGDRTQETQYF.

The rearrangement uses TRBV18 and TRBJ1-1; D gene uncertain. The V end was cut by 3 bases, the J end by 3 bases, with 8 bases between. Germline CDR1 is KGHSH and CDR2 is LQKENI. The CDR3 has 13 amino acids. In DNA, the CDR3 is TGTGCCAGCTCACCTCGTGTTGACACTGAAGCTTTCTTT. Protein: CASSPRVDTEAFF.

This sequence joins TRBV7-9 and TRBJ2-3, with D hard to call. The V end was cut by 3 bases, the J end by 3 bases, with 4 bases between. The V gene's germline CDR1 is SEHNR and CDR2 FQNEAQ (reference sequence). This CDR3 contains 12 residues. The CDR3 is CASSFITDTQYF. The CDR3 bases are TGTGCCAGCAGCTTTATAACAGATACGCAGTATTTT.

This rearrangement joins TRBV7-2 to TRBJ1-6, with TRBD1 matching 7 bases. The CDR3 extends over 16 amino acids. V lost 5 bases and J lost 1; bases outside the gene matches: 5. Germline CDR1 and CDR2: SGHTA and FQGNSA. The CDR3 coding sequence is TGTGCCAGCAGCCTCCGGGACAGTTCCTATAATTCACCCCTCCACTTT. As protein: CASSLRDSSYNSPLHF.

This clone was seen just once. This chain links TRBV20-1 with TRBJ1-1; no clear D gene. Germline-derived CDR1 and CDR2 are DFQATT and SNEGSKA (reference sequence). The V gene lost 7 bases and the J gene lost 5 bases, with 11 bases spanning the gap. CDR3 length: 11 residues. The CDR3 sequence is CSVPGLTEAFF. DNA of the CDR3: TGCAGTGTGCCAGGATTGACTGAAGCTTTCTTT.

The CDR3 loop is CASSIWTGRGTEAFF. For the CDR3, the DNA is TGTGCCAGTAGTATTTGGACAGGGCGTGGCACTGAAGCTTTCTTT. The J gene is TRBJ1-1, the V gene TRBV19; 8 bases are shared with TRBD1. The germline V gene encodes CDR1 LNHDA and CDR2 SQIVND (reference sequence). Germline trimming cut 3 bases from V and 4 bases from J; bases unmatched to any gene: 7. CDR3 length: 15 amino acids.